This T cell receptor beta chain is drawn from a study of CD8+CD57+ T cells in acquired aplastic anemia. Using genomic DNA as the template, TCR beta VDJ and CDR3 profiling was carried out. TCRdb re-called the reads with MiXCR, one entry per CDR3 protein. Of roughly 250,000 distinct CDR3 sequences in the sample, approximately 79% were seen once. Selection for sequencing was limited to patients who had shown CD8+CD57+ cell expansion by flow cytometry. The CDR3 runs 13 residues. The ends were cut back, 5 bases at V and 5 bases at J, with 11 bases in the middle. The germline V gene encodes CDR1 SGHNT and CDR2 YENEEA.

This TCR came from a human donor with aplastic anemia. The sample consisted of sorted CD4+, CD8+, or CD8+CD57+ T cells (not recorded which) from PBMCs. The rearrangement uses TRBV11-3 and TRBJ2-3; D unclear. CDR3 loop: CASSHHFGDTQYF. The CDR3 nucleotides read TGTGCCAGCAGCCACCACTTCGGAGATACGCAGTATTTT. Drawing the rest from reference TRBV11-3 and TRBJ2-3, the complete variable domain is EAGVVQSPRYKIIEKKQPVAFWCNPISGHNTLYWYLQNLGQGPELLIRYENEEAVDDSQLPKDRFSAERLKGVDSTLKIQPAELGDSAVYLCASSHHFGDTQYFGPGTRLTVL.